The 30 T cell receptor beta chains below all came from one sample that was sequenced in a study of identical twins. Via MiXCR, TCRdb re-called the 5' RACE reads, giving one row per CDR3 protein. The sample records roughly 350,000 distinct CDR3 sequences, about 12% being singletons. The same data also contributed to another study, on yellow fever vaccine responses in identical twins.

The specimen was CD8+ T cells sorted from blood. Source of these receptors: a woman younger than 35 in good health.

The rearrangement uses TRBV27 and TRBJ2-3, with 9 bases identical to TRBD2. The CDR3 sequence is 15 residues long. J lost 2 bases, V lost 3 bases, and 3 bases had no gene match. Germline V gives CDR1 MNHEY, CDR2 SMNVEV (reference sequence). The chain's CDR3 is CASSFRGRVTDTQYF. The DNA of the CDR3 is TGTGCCAGCAGTTTTCGCGGGAGGGTCACAGATACGCAGTATTTT.

J is TRBJ2-2 and V is TRBV29-1, with D possibly being TRBD2 (6 bases). This CDR3 has 15 residues. CDR1 is SQVTM, CDR2 ANQGSEA, per germline. Trimming stripped 7 bases from V and 0 bases from J, with 15 bases between. The CDR3 DNA reads as TGCAGCGCCTCATCCGGGACTTCGAACACCGGGGAGCTGTTTTTT. Encoded protein: CSASSGTSNTGELFF.

This clonotype was observed at least ten times. The chain joins TRBV7-8 to TRBJ2-5; 13 nucleotides line up with TRBD2. The germline CDR1 and CDR2 sequences are SGHVS and FQNEAQ. This CDR3 is 15 amino acids long. The ends lost 7 bases at V and 5 bases at J; junction bases unmatched: 7. CDR3 protein: CASTFGTSGMETQYF. The CDR3, as DNA: TGTGCCAGCACCTTCGGGACTAGCGGGATGGAGACCCAGTACTTC.

The CDR3 here is CASSPRQGANEQYF. The DNA for the CDR3 is TGTGCCAGCAGCCCTCGACAGGGAGCTAACGAGCAGTACTTC. This chain links TRBV3-1 with TRBJ2-7; 7 bases are shared with TRBD1. V trimming: 4 bases; J trimming: 5 bases; junction bases outside the gene matches: 8. In germline, CDR1 is LGHDT, CDR2 YNNKEL (reference sequence). The CDR3 length is 14 residues.

V usage is TRBV4-1 and J usage is TRBJ2-3; a weak D match, TRBD1 (6 bases). The CDR3 has 16 amino acids. Germline V CDR1 and CDR2: MGHRA, YSYEKL. V was pared by 5 bases and J by 4 bases, with 19 bases between. Here the CDR3 reads CASSNSGGPAPDTQYF. In DNA form, the CDR3 reads TGCGCCAGCAGCAATTCTGGGGGCCCCGCCCCAGATACGCAGTATTTT.

The chain uses TRBV4-1 and TRBJ2-7; 7 bases are shared with TRBD2. The CDR3 length is 13 residues. In germline, CDR1 is MGHRA, CDR2 YSYEKL. Trimming removed 3 bases from V and 2 bases from J; junction bases left unmatched: 1. The CDR3 region has the DNA TGCGCCAGCAGCCACGGACTAGCCTACGAGCAGTACGTC. Protein product: CASSHGLAYEQYV.

This clonotype was seen ten or more times. The J gene is TRBJ2-7, the V gene TRBV10-2; D not resolved. There are 13 residues in the CDR3. CDR1 is WSHSY and CDR2 is SAAADI in the germline V gene. Trimming cost V 0 bases and J 9 bases, with 12 bases left between them. The CDR3 DNA is TGCGCCAGCAGTGAGTCGATGGGGTTTGGGCAGTACTTC. Translating gives CASSESMGFGQYF.

This chain joins TRBV24-1 and TRBJ2-3; no clear D. The V and J ends lost 4 bases and 5 bases respectively, with 6 bases between them. The germline gives CDR1 KGHDR, CDR2 SFDVKD. The CDR3 runs 12 residues. The CDR3 sequence: CATSERIDTQYF. The CDR3 DNA reads TGTGCCACCAGTGAACGAATAGATACGCAGTATTTT.

This clonotype was counted at least ten times. The chain uses TRBV4-1 and TRBJ1-6; D not certain. The V end was cut by 0 bases, the J end by 10 bases, with 7 bases between. This CDR3 has 13 residues. The germline V gene encodes CDR1 MGHRA and CDR2 YSYEKL. The CDR3 DNA reads as TGCGCCAGCAGCCAAGATACGAGATCACCCCTCCACTTT. Amino acids: CASSQDTRSPLHF.

This clonotype has just a few counts. The rearrangement joins TRBV27 to TRBJ1-2; tentatively, D is TRBD1 (5 bases). This CDR3 spans 17 amino acids. V gave up 3 bases and J gave up 5 bases, with 22 bases separating them. Germline V gene data show CDR1 as MNHEY and CDR2 as SMNVEV (reference sequence). CDR3 in DNA: TGTGCCAGCAGTTTTTTCCCCCCGGCGGGGGTAGGGTATGGCTACACCTTC. Its protein product is CASSFFPPAGVGYGYTF.

This clonotype showed up just a few times. The CDR3 is CASSSGTSGGTGGPYNEQFF. CDR3 sequence (DNA): TGTGCCAGCAGTTCAGGGACTAGCGGGGGAACCGGGGGGCCCTACAATGAGCAGTTCTTC. The genes are TRBV12-3 or TRBV12-4 and TRBJ2-1, with 14 positions matching TRBD2. The CDR3 spans 20 residues. J gave up 2 bases and V 4 bases, and 13 bases lay outside the gene matches.

J is TRBJ2-5 and V is TRBV11-2; 8 bases match TRBD1. This CDR3 has 14 residues. Germline lookup yields CDR1 SGHAT and CDR2 FQNNGV. Losses at the gene ends were 5 bases for V and 5 bases for J; bases not matched to a gene: 7. This CDR3 reads CASSPPGGEETQYF. For the CDR3, the DNA is TGTGCCAGCAGCCCCCCAGGGGGCGAGGAGACCCAGTACTTC.

The gene calls are TRBV6-5 and TRBJ2-1; tentatively, D is TRBD2 (6 bases). Germline CDR1 is MNHEY and CDR2 is SVGAGI. Trimming pared 2 bases from V and 9 bases from J, leaving 17 bases between. The CDR3 length is 15 residues. The CDR3 reads CASSYILGGESEQFF. The CDR3 region has the DNA TGTGCCAGCAGTTACATACTAGGAGGGGAGAGTGAGCAGTTCTTC.

In its sample, this clonotype was seen a few times. This chain uses TRBV20-1 with TRBJ2-5; D may be TRBD1 or TRBD2 (5 bases each). V was shortened by 0 bases and J by 0 bases, with 11 bases between the two germline ends. This CDR3 spans 15 amino acids. Germline CDR1 DFQATT, CDR2 SNEGSKA (reference sequence). The CDR3 here is CSARDEGPDQETQYF. CDR3 coding DNA: TGCAGTGCTAGAGATGAGGGGCCAGACCAAGAGACCCAGTACTTC.

The chain is built from TRBV7-9 and TRBJ2-3, with 8 bases aligning to TRBD1. Germline values: CDR1 SEHNR, CDR2 FQNEAQ (reference sequence). This CDR3 is 13 amino acids long. V shed 1 base and J 8 bases; nucleotides not matched to a gene: 2. CDR3 sequence reads: CASSLEGQVTQYF. DNA for the CDR3: TGTGCCAGCAGCTTAGAGGGACAGGTTACGCAGTATTTT.

The J gene is TRBJ2-1, the V gene TRBV28, with 10 bases identical to TRBD1. V lost 10 bases, J lost 5 bases, and 5 bases stayed unmatched. Germline V gene data show CDR1 as MDHEN and CDR2 as SYDVKM. This CDR3 contains 13 residues. In nucleotides, the CDR3 is TGTGCCATCGGGACAGGGGATGACAATGAGCAGTTCTTC. It translates to CAIGTGDDNEQFF.

In its sample, this clonotype was seen a few times. The gene calls are TRBV15 and TRBJ2-5; TRBD2 agrees at 12 bases. Germline values: CDR1 LNHNV, CDR2 YYDKDF (reference sequence). The CDR3 totals 16 residues. Unmatched junction bases numbered 3, after V lost 4 bases and J lost 0 bases. CDR3 bases: TGTGCCACCAGCACTGGACTAGCGGGGTACCAAGAGACCCAGTACTTC. Residues: CATSTGLAGYQETQYF. The full variable domain, completed using reference TRBV15 and TRBJ2-5, is DAMVIQNPRYQVTQFGKPVTLSCSQTLNHNVMYWYQQKSSQAPKLLFHYYDKDFNNEADTPDNFQSRRPNTSFCFLDIRSPGLGDTAMYLCATSTGLAGYQETQYFGPGTRLLVL.

A few counts support this clonotype. The chain employs TRBV7-8 and TRBJ2-1; 9 nucleotides match TRBD2. Losses at the gene ends were 5 bases for V and 7 bases for J; bases not matched to a gene: 21. The CDR3 spans 19 residues. The germline CDR1 and CDR2 sequences are SGHVS and FQNEAQ. In DNA form, the CDR3 reads TGTGCCAGCAGCGATTCACAGCGGGAGGTGTCGGCCCCCTCTAATGAGCAGTTCTTC. Its translation is CASSDSQREVSAPSNEQFF.

This clonotype was observed a few times. CDR3 in DNA: TGTGCCAGCAGCTTACCAGGGACAGGGGCTGACAATGAGCAGTTCTTC. Translating gives CASSLPGTGADNEQFF. The chain links TRBV7-8 to TRBJ2-1; 10 bases match TRBD1. Germline-derived CDR1 and CDR2 are SGHVS and FQNEAQ. This CDR3 comprises 16 residues. The junction had 6 bases not matched to a gene; V was cut back by 2 bases and J by 5 bases.

This clonotype has more than one count but fewer than ten. V is TRBV3-1 and J is TRBJ2-1, with 8 bases lining up with TRBD2. The ends lost 5 bases at V and 8 bases at J; junction bases unmatched: 8. The CDR3 has 14 amino acids. Per germline, CDR1 LGHDT and CDR2 YNNKEL (reference sequence). Here the CDR3 reads CASSVPGRDYEQFF. The CDR3 coding sequence is TGTGCCAGCAGCGTCCCCGGGAGGGACTATGAGCAGTTCTTC.

There are many counts of this clonotype. The chain couples TRBV12-3 or TRBV12-4 to TRBJ1-5; D is ambiguous. V shed 1 base and J shed 2 bases, with 9 bases lying between them. CDR3 size: 15 residues. The CDR3 DNA is TGTGCCAGCAGTTTAGTAGGGTTCGGCAATCAGCCCCAGCATTTT. Translating gives CASSLVGFGNQPQHF.

The rearrangement uses TRBV28 and TRBJ2-7, with D perhaps matching TRBD2 (6 bases). Germline values: CDR1 MDHEN, CDR2 SYDVKM. With 6 bases removed from V and 2 bases from J, the gap between germline ends came to 20 bases. The CDR3 runs to 16 residues. The CDR3 spells CASRNRLGRGTYEQYF. The CDR3 nucleotides are TGTGCCAGCAGAAACCGGCTAGGGCGGGGTACCTACGAGCAGTACTTC.

This chain connects TRBV5-1 to TRBJ2-3, with 9 nucleotides matching TRBD2. Germline-derived CDR1 and CDR2 are SGHRS and YFSETQ. The CDR3 length is 16 residues. After removal of 1 base from V and 6 bases from J, the junction contained 9 bases not matched to a gene. The CDR3 bases are TGCGCCAGCAGCTTGCGGCGGGAGGGGATAGAGGATACGCAGTATTTT. The encoded protein is CASSLRREGIEDTQYF.

The chain recombines TRBV2 with TRBJ2-2, with TRBD1 identical over 8 bases. V trimming: 2 bases; J trimming: 3 bases; junction bases outside the gene matches: 5. This CDR3 has 16 residues. Germline assignment: CDR1 SNHLY and CDR2 FYNNEI. The CDR3, as DNA: TGTGCCAGCAGTGAACGAGCAGGGGGCTACACCGGGGAGCTGTTTTTT. Its translation is CASSERAGGYTGELFF.

In this sample, this clonotype turned up a few times. V gene TRBV28 combines with J gene TRBJ2-7; 13 bases line up with TRBD2. CDR3 length: 18 residues. V shed 3 bases, J shed 2 bases, and the junction held 10 bases outside the gene matches. Germline V lookup: CDR1 MDHEN, CDR2 SYDVKM. CDR3: CASSFPGTSGITTYEQYF. Here the CDR3 DNA reads TGTGCCAGCAGTTTCCCAGGGACTAGCGGGATCACGACCTACGAGCAGTACTTC.

The CDR3 DNA reads as TGTGCCAGCAGCTTCACGGGGGGCAACCCATCCTACAATGAGCAGTTCTTC. Translating it yields CASSFTGGNPSYNEQFF. The rearrangement links TRBV5-6 to TRBJ2-1, with D maybe TRBD2 (7 bases). V dropped 2 bases and J dropped 1 base, with 16 bases sitting between them. The CDR3 runs 17 residues. Germline-derived CDR1 and CDR2 are SGHDT and YYEEEE.

The CDR3 DNA reads TGTGCCGCCATTGGAGCGAACACCGGGGAGCTGTTTTTT. Its translation: CAAIGANTGELFF. This chain connects TRBV6-1 to TRBJ2-2, with D uncertain. The CDR3 has 13 residues. CDR1 MNHNS and CDR2 SASEGT come from the germline V gene. The V gene lost 11 bases and the J gene lost 0 bases, with 10 bases spanning the gap.

The genes are TRBV9 and TRBJ2-1; TRBD1 matches at 9 bases. From germline, CDR1 is SGDLS and CDR2 YYNGEE. Trimming took 4 bases from V and 5 from J; bases not matched to a gene: 10. This CDR3 has 16 residues. The CDR3 coding sequence is TGTGCCAGCAGCACAAGGACAGGGGTCGGAAACAATGAGCAGTTCTTC. This codes for CASSTRTGVGNNEQFF.

There are many counts of this clonotype. The chain joins TRBV4-1 to TRBJ2-5, with TRBD2 as a possible D gene (5 bases). The CDR3 extends over 15 amino acids. V lost 2 bases to trimming and J lost 1 base, with 11 bases between them. CDR1 MGHRA and CDR2 YSYEKL come from the germline V gene. The CDR3 region is CASSQTRGGQETQYF. CDR3 bases: TGCGCCAGCAGCCAAACCCGAGGAGGCCAAGAGACCCAGTACTTC.

The chain links TRBV28 to TRBJ2-3; 13 positions match TRBD2. Germline CDR1 is MDHEN and CDR2 is SYDVKM. CDR3 length equals 17 residues. J was trimmed by 3 bases and V by 5 bases; bases with no gene match: 8. CDR3 amino acids: CASSKVLGLAGTDTQYF. CDR3 DNA: TGTGCCAGCAGTAAAGTTTTGGGACTAGCGGGAACAGATACGCAGTATTTT.